This TCR beta chain was captured by sequencing in a study of OX40 agonist ivuxolimab in advanced cancers. The study in broad terms: The costimulatory receptor OX40 (CD134) was targeted by ivuxolimab, a fully human IgG2 agonistic monoclonal antibody. The point of sequencing TCRbeta in the periphery was to test whether ivuxolimab changed TCR sequence diversity and drove clonal T-cell expansion. Intravenous ivuxolimab was administered to patients every 2 weeks at six dose levels: 0.01, 0.1, 0.3, 1.5, 3 and 10 mg/kg. Patients were allowed to have had prior anti-PD-1, anti-PD-L1 or anti-CTLA-4 therapy, and about 40% of the dose-escalation patients had been treated with checkpoint inhibitors. Of the 50 or so patients in dose escalation, about 20 had hepatocellular carcinoma, some 15 had melanoma, 9 had renal cell carcinoma and 9 had head and neck cancer. The paper reports the monotherapy dose-escalation portion (N = 52 patients) of the phase I ivuxolimab trial. In the dose-escalation cohort, 70% to 85% of patients were male, and the mean age was around 60 years with a range of about 20 to 80. Partial responses were achieved by three dose-escalation patients, of whom one had hepatocellular carcinoma and two had cutaneous melanoma. General findings and caveats noted by the study authors: At doses of 0.1 to 3.0 mg/kg, clonal expansion of both CD4+ and CD8+ T cells in blood was seen between baseline and week 6. In the 0.1-3.0 mg/kg groups, partial responders were among the patients with the lowest normalized peripheral clonal expansion, particularly in CD8+ T cells. After ivuxolimab, more expanded clones were found on average in CD8+ T cells than in CD4+ T cells. Antigen specificity was not determined for the clonally expanded peripheral T cells. Low levels of normalized T-cell clonal expansion were also seen in some patients who did not respond.

Patients with autoimmune disease history or receiving systemic immunosuppression were excluded from the trial. Peripheral blood for TCR sequencing was collected from all dose cohorts at baseline, on cycle 4 day 1, and on cycle 7 day 1. The samples were drawn from a first-in-human, open-label, multicenter phase I dose-escalation trial of ivuxolimab. The trial enrolled adults with locally advanced or metastatic head and neck squamous cell, hepatocellular, melanoma or renal cell carcinoma. CD4+ and CD8+ T cells were sorted separately from peripheral blood before TCR sequencing. To sequence the TCRbeta CDR3 region, genomic DNA was isolated from the sorted cells. The immunoSEQ Assay was used to sequence the TCRbeta CDR3 regions. TCRdb mirrors the immuneACCESS table, restricted to in-frame sequences. Some clones are absent from its copies; in checked studies, under half trace to an unresolved V gene, and the reason for the others is unknown. A total of tens of thousands of clones appear in this sample, 81% of them only once. The top ten clones comprise roughly 4.9% of the sample.

To note about this clone: The antigen this receptor binds is unknown. There are no base qualities to consult, and no much larger clone falls within one base.

The germline V gene gives CDR1 as SGHDN and CDR2 as FVKESK. A distance of 14 bases separates the germline ends of V and J, which lose 1 base and 5 bases respectively. Including cysteine and phenylalanine, the CDR3 has 16 amino acids. The kept DNA is CDR3 alone, 48 bases in frame from the first base. The input for sequencing was CD4+ or CD8+ T cells sorted from blood, taken in a trial of the OX40 agonist ivuxolimab. The receptor was derived from an adult with an advanced solid tumor such as melanoma, head and neck, liver or kidney cancer. Recombination linked TRBV14 to TRBJ2-2, with no confidently assigned D gene. The CDR3 reads CASSQGPGALTGELFF. The bases read TGTGCCAGCAGCCAAGGGCCAGGTGCTCTGACCGGGGAGCTGTTTTTT.